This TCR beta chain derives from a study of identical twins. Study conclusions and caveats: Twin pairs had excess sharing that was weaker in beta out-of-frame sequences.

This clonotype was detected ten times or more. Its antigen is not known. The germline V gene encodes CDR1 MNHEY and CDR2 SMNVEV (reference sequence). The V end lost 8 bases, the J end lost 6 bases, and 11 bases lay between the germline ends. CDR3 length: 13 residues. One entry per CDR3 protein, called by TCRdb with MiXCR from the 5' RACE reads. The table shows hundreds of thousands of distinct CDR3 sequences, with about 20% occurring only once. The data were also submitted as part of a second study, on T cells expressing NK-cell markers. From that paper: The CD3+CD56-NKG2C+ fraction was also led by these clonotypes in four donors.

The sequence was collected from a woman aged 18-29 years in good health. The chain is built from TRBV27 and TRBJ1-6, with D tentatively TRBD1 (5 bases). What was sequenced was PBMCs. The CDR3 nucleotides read TGTGCCAGCGGAACAGGCCCTAATTCACCCCTCCACTTT. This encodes CASGTGPNSPLHF.